These 19 T cell receptor beta chains were all obtained from the same sample, sequenced in a study of T-cell reconstitution after alpha-beta-depleted transplantation in children. This sample's TCRbeta library carried unique molecular identifier barcodes. A single record per CDR3 protein comes from TCRdb applying MiXCR to the PCR reads. Among some 200,000 distinct CDR3 sequences listed, 7.5% to 10% were seen once. Here the sequenced sample was PBMCs from the stem cell graft donor, taken from the stem cell graft. These receptors originate from a human donor who donated a stem cell graft to a child with SCID.

The V gene is TRBV5-4, the J gene TRBJ1-2, with 7 bases aligning to TRBD1. Losses at the gene ends were 4 bases for V and 6 bases for J; bases not matched to a gene: 9. CDR3 size: 14 residues. Germline V gene data show CDR1 as SGHNT and CDR2 as YYREEE (reference sequence). CDR3 bases: TGTGCCAGCAGCCCCCAAACAGGGGTGAATGGCTACACCTTC. This encodes CASSPQTGVNGYTF.

This clonotype has ten or more counts. The chain uses TRBV5-1 and TRBJ1-3; TRBD1 is a possible D gene (5 bases). Germline CDR1 is SGHRS and CDR2 is YFSETQ. The CDR3 is made up of 15 amino acids. Trimming removed 4 bases from V and 3 bases from J, with 14 bases in between. This chain's CDR3 is CASSPWGEVGNTIYF. CDR3 bases: TGCGCCAGCAGCCCTTGGGGGGAAGTTGGAAACACCATATATTTT.

V and J are TRBV12-3 or TRBV12-4 and TRBJ1-1; tentatively, D is TRBD1 (5 bases). CDR3 length: 18 residues. Trimming pared 6 bases from V and 3 bases from J, leaving 26 bases between. The CDR3 DNA is TGTGCCAGCAGCCGGATGGGCACCCGCTTGGGAGGGGACACTGAAGCTTTCTTT. Translated, it gives CASSRMGTRLGGDTEAFF.

This clonotype was picked up many times. The chain employs TRBV11-2 and TRBJ2-2; 7 positions agree with TRBD2. The germline V gene encodes CDR1 SGHAT and CDR2 FQNNGV. After removal of 5 bases from V and 2 bases from J, the junction contained 11 bases not matched to a gene. The CDR3 spans 17 residues. The CDR3 reads CASSPIRTRDNTGELFF. The CDR3 nucleotides read TGTGCCAGCAGCCCCATACGGACTAGGGACAACACCGGGGAGCTGTTTTTT.

This clonotype was seen at least ten times. The V and J genes are TRBV2 and TRBJ1-1; 10 nucleotides line up with TRBD1. The CDR3 has 16 amino acids. CDR1 is SNHLY, CDR2 FYNNEI, per germline. Germline trimming cut 3 bases from V and 3 bases from J; bases unmatched to any gene: 7. The CDR3 sequence is CASSDRTGGADTEAFF. In nucleotides, the CDR3 is TGTGCCAGCAGTGATAGGACAGGGGGGGCGGACACTGAAGCTTTCTTT.

This clonotype occurred a few times. The J gene is TRBJ2-7, the V gene TRBV15; the D is unclear. V dropped 5 bases and J dropped 2 bases, with 4 bases sitting between them. Germline CDR1 reads LNHNV; CDR2 reads YYDKDF (reference sequence). This CDR3 is 11 amino acids long. The DNA of the CDR3 is TGTGCCACCAGCGAGGCCTACGAGCAGTACTTC. This translates into CATSEAYEQYF.

This clonotype was counted many times. This chain joins TRBV7-2 and TRBJ2-3; D may match TRBD1 or TRBD2 (5 bases each). Per germline, CDR1 SGHTA and CDR2 FQGNSA. V gave up 4 bases and J gave up 6 bases, with 8 bases separating them. CDR3 length equals 12 residues. In nucleotides, the CDR3 is TGTGCCAGCAGCTGGGGGTGGGATACGCAGTATTTT. Translating gives CASSWGWDTQYF.

This clonotype was seen at least ten times. The chain uses TRBV5-1 and TRBJ1-5; 7 nucleotides align to TRBD1. Germline trimming cut 4 bases from V and 5 bases from J; bases unmatched to any gene: 6. Germline CDR1 SGHRS, CDR2 YFSETQ. This CDR3 region has 14 residues. CDR3 sequence (DNA): TGCGCCAGCAGCCTGACAGGGTCCGATCAGCCCCAGCATTTT. Protein product: CASSLTGSDQPQHF.

This clonotype was seen a few times. The chain couples TRBV4-2 to TRBJ2-1, with TRBD2 matching 8 bases. In germline, CDR1 is LGHNA, CDR2 YNFKEQ. V gave up 0 bases and J gave up 3 bases; unmatched junction bases: 7. The CDR3 loop spans 17 amino acids. The CDR3 coding sequence is TGTGCCAGCAGCCAAGATCGAGCGGGGGACCTCTACAATGAGCAGTTCTTC. Protein sequence: CASSQDRAGDLYNEQFF.

The J gene is TRBJ2-7, the V gene TRBV7-2; D perhaps matches TRBD1 (5 bases). Trimming shortened V by 0 bases and J by 4 bases, and 10 bases separated the two germline ends. Germline CDR1 SGHTA, CDR2 FQGNSA. There are 14 residues in the CDR3. The CDR3 nucleotides are TGTGCCAGCAGCTTAGCGGCAGGGCTATACGAGCAGTACTTC. Amino acid sequence: CASSLAAGLYEQYF.

The chain joins TRBV10-3 to TRBJ1-2; 8 bases agree with TRBD1. After removal of 6 bases from V and 6 bases from J, the junction contained 9 bases not matched to a gene. There are 14 residues in the CDR3. Germline CDR1 reads ENHRY; CDR2 reads SYGVKD. The CDR3 loop reads CAIRQGAQSNGYTF. The CDR3 DNA is TGTGCCATCAGGCAGGGGGCGCAATCGAATGGCTACACCTTC.

This clonotype has ten or more counts. The V call is TRBV20-1, the J call TRBJ2-2, with 10 nucleotides matching TRBD2. CDR3 length equals 15 residues. The V and J ends lost 2 bases and 5 bases, in that order; junction bases with no gene match: 5. Germline lookup yields CDR1 DFQATT and CDR2 SNEGSKA (reference sequence). CDR3 nucleotide sequence: TGCAGTGCTAGATCTCTAGCGGGGGAGACCGGGGAGCTGTTTTTT. Its protein is CSARSLAGETGELFF.

This clonotype has a count of ten or more. The chain uses TRBV7-2 and TRBJ2-5; D is possibly TRBD1 (6 bases). The CDR3 spans 14 residues. The V gene's germline CDR1 is SGHTA and CDR2 FQGNSA. Trimming shortened V by 4 bases and J by 3 bases, and 12 bases separated the two germline ends. In nucleotides, the CDR3 is TGTGCCAGCAGCTATCAAGGGGGTGAAGAGACCCAGTACTTC. Its translation: CASSYQGGEETQYF.

This clonotype was counted ten times or more. The V gene is TRBV12-3 or TRBV12-4, the J gene TRBJ2-6; D not certain. CDR3 length: 14 residues. Trimming took off 6 bases at V and 2 bases at J, with 8 bases between the two ends. The CDR3 region has the DNA TGTGCCAGCAGCCGGAGAACTGGGGCCAACGTCCTGACTTTC. As protein: CASSRRTGANVLTF.

At least ten counts were recorded for this clonotype. V usage is TRBV20-1 and J usage is TRBJ1-2; no clear D. Germline V lookup: CDR1 DFQATT, CDR2 SNEGSKA (reference sequence). There are 14 residues in the CDR3. V shed 0 bases and J shed 4 bases, with 12 bases lying between them. The CDR3, as DNA: TGCAGTGCTAGAGACGACCGGGTAGGCTATGGCTACACCTTC. This gives the protein CSARDDRVGYGYTF.

This clonotype was picked up many times. The chain is built from TRBV11-2 and TRBJ1-3, with D possibly TRBD1 on 5 matching bases. CDR3 length: 16 residues. The ends were cut back, 1 base at V and 0 bases at J, with 10 bases in the middle. Germline-derived CDR1 and CDR2 are SGHAT and FQNNGV. CDR3: CASSLGQRSSGNTIYF. CDR3 nucleotide sequence: TGTGCCAGCAGCTTAGGACAGCGAAGCTCTGGAAACACCATATATTTT.

The rearrangement links TRBV11-3 to TRBJ1-1; D perhaps matches TRBD1 (5 bases). The CDR3 consists of 13 residues. Germline V CDR1 and CDR2: SGHNT, YENEEA. V was shortened by 5 bases and J by 10 bases, with 17 bases between the two germline ends. CDR3 bases: TGTGCCAGCAGCAAAGGGCCCGGGGCCGGAGCTTTCTTT. It codes for CASSKGPGAGAFF.

This clonotype was detected many times. The chain uses TRBV5-5 and TRBJ2-3; TRBD2 aligns across 9 bases. The germline CDR1 and CDR2 sequences are SGHKS and YYEKEE (reference sequence). With V trimmed by 0 bases and J by 2 bases, 7 bases remained unmatched. The CDR3 covers 17 residues. As DNA, the CDR3 is TGTGCCAGCAGCTTGGAGGGCGGGGGGGCCTCCACAGATACGCAGTATTTT. Its protein is CASSLEGGGASTDTQYF.

This clonotype was recorded at least ten times. V usage is TRBV9 and J usage is TRBJ2-1, with 13 bases aligning to TRBD2. The CDR3 extends over 18 amino acids. Germline trimming cut 3 bases from V and 2 bases from J; bases unmatched to any gene: 8. The germline CDR1 and CDR2 sequences are SGDLS and YYNGEE. CDR3 sequence (DNA): TGTGCCAGCAGCGGGGATCGGACTAGCGGGGGCGCCTACAATGAGCAGTTCTTC. It encodes CASSGDRTSGGAYNEQFF.